The sequence of this T cell receptor beta chain was determined in a study of beta chain features in type 1 diabetes. Every bit of the isolated RNA underwent reverse transcription, so sequencing read expressed TCRB transcripts. Sequencing was performed with immunoSEQ multiplex PCR; in TCRdb, only in-frame clones are kept and a portion is missing. The repertoire consists of some 640,000 clones, with around 15% occurring once and the leading ten covering nearly 0.04%. Isolation of CD4+ naive, central memory, regulatory and stem cell-like memory cells was achieved by sorting via CD45RO/CCR7/CD25/CD127/CD95/CD27. This clone showed up just a few times. The antigen is undetermined. Germline CDR1 and CDR2: GTSNPN and SVGIG (reference sequence). Trimming pared 4 bases from V and 2 bases from J, leaving 8 bases between. This CDR3 spans 12 amino acids. Findings of the study overall: In all four CD4+ subsets, TCRB CDR3 length was significantly, moderately reduced in type 1 diabetes.

The rearrangement joins TRBV30 to TRBJ2-5; D not certain. Sequencing was done on a sample of naive CD4+ T cells from blood. This sequence originates from a man younger than 35 with type 1 diabetes. The CDR3 coding sequence is TGTGCCTGGACCCCCAGGCAAGAGACCCAGTACTTC. Its protein is CAWTPRQETQYF.